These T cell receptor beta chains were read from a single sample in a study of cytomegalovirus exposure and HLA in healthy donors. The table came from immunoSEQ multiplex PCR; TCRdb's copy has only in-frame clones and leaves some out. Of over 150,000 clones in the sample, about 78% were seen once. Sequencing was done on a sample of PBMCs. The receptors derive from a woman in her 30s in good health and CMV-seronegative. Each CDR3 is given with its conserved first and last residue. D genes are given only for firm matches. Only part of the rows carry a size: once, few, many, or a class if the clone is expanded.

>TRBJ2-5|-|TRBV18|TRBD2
TGTGCCAGCTCCCCGGGGGGGGCCATTCGTGAGACCCAGTACTTC
CASSPGGAIRETQYF
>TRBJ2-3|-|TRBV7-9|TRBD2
TGTGCCAGCAGGGATACTAGCGGGATGCACCCCACAGATACGCAGTATTTT
CASRDTSGMHPTDTQYF
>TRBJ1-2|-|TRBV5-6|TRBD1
TGTGCCAGCAGCTTTAACCCGACAGGGGCCCTTGGTGGCTACACCTTC
CASSFNPTGALGGYTF
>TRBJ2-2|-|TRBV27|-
TGTGCCAGCAGTCCCCAGACTCCCGGGGAGCTGTTTTTT
CASSPQTPGELFF
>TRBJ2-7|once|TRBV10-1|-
TGCGCCAGCAACGGCTACGAGCAGTACTTC
CASNGYEQYF
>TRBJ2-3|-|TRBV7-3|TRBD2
TGTGCCAGCAGCTTAATGGCGGGTAGCGGGAGCCCTAGCACAGATACGCAGTATTTT
CASSLMAGSGSPSTDTQYF
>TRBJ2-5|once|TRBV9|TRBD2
TGTGCCAGCAGCCCAGGGACTAGCGGGGGGGCCGTAAAGACCCAGTACTTC
CASSPGTSGGAVKTQYF
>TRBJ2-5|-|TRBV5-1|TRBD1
TGCGCCAGCAGCTTGGCTCCGGGGACAGGGGCCGGAGAGACCCAGTACTTC
CASSLAPGTGAGETQYF
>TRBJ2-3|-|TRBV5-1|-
TGCGCCAGCAGCTTGGGACTGCGAAACACAGATACGCAGTATTTT
CASSLGLRNTDTQYF
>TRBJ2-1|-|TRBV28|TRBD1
TGTGCCAGCAGCCCATTTGGGGGACAGGGTCGCAATGAGCAGTTCTTC
CASSPFGGQGRNEQFF
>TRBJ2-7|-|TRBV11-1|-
TGTGCCAGCAGCGTTAGGCCCATAGACAGGAGCGAGCAGTACTTC
CASSVRPIDRSEQYF
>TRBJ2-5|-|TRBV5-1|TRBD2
TGCGCCAGCAGCTTTGGACTAGCGGGGGGGCCGAGGGAGACCCAGTACTTC
CASSFGLAGGPRETQYF